This passage covers 18 T cell receptor beta chains from one sample sequenced in a study of T-cell reconstitution after alpha-beta-depleted transplantation in children. Findings and limits, study-wide: Among T cells one year after transplant, newly produced cells accounted for most counts and diversity.

These TCRs' antigens remain unknown. Researchers prepared the TCRbeta library using unique molecular identifiers, the study reports. TCRdb re-called the PCR reads through MiXCR, storing one row per CDR3 protein. This sample has 250,000 to 300,000 distinct CDR3 sequences, with about 7.3% found just once. Source: peripheral blood, taken 360 days after TCRalphabeta/CD19-depleted stem cell transplant. These receptors were taken from a female patient aged 2-9 years who had a stem cell transplant for Fanconi anemia, so the T cells may come from the graft donor.

This clonotype was counted many times. The chain links TRBV28 to TRBJ2-1; TRBD2 matches at 7 bases. Trimming removed 3 bases from V and 4 bases from J; junction bases left unmatched: 9. The CDR3 length is 16 residues. Germline assignment: CDR1 MDHEN and CDR2 SYDVKM. CDR3 in DNA: TGTGCCAGCAGTTTTCTTGGACGGGGGGATTACAATGAGCAGTTCTTC. This translates into CASSFLGRGDYNEQFF.

The chain links TRBV20-1 to TRBJ2-5; 10 bases are a match to TRBD2. The CDR3 sequence is 13 residues long. Germline values: CDR1 DFQATT, CDR2 SNEGSKA (reference sequence). The CDR3 spells CSTRGLALETQYF. CDR3 nucleotide sequence: TGCTCCACCCGGGGACTAGCGTTGGAGACCCAGTACTTC.

This clonotype has a single count. This clone may be a read error of a much larger clone one base away. The conserved phenylalanine or tryptophan is not found at the CDR3 terminus, so this likely reflects a read error. The gene calls are TRBV5-1 and TRBJ2-3; 8 bases map to TRBD1. The ends lost 1 base at V and 1 base at J; junction bases unmatched: 2. The CDR3 totals 15 residues. The germline V gene has CDR1 SGHRS and CDR2 YFSETQ. CDR3 nucleotides: TGCGCCAGCAGCTTGTGGGGACAGGGCACAGATACGCAGTATTTA. It yields the protein CASSLWGQGTDTQYL.

In its sample, this clonotype was seen many times. This rearrangement joins TRBV29-1 to TRBJ2-1; either TRBD1 or TRBD2 may fit D (5 bases each). CDR3 size: 12 residues. Germline CDR1 SQVTM, CDR2 ANQGSEA. V was pared by 7 bases and J by 5 bases, with 12 bases between. CDR3 nucleotides: TGCAGCGAACGGGACGGACACAATGAGCAGTTCTTC. Amino acid sequence: CSERDGHNEQFF.

The sample holds many counts of this clonotype. The chain combines TRBV15 with TRBJ1-1, with D unresolved. The germline CDR1 and CDR2 sequences are LNHNV and YYDKDF (reference sequence). The CDR3 runs to 12 residues. V was pared by 3 bases and J by 4 bases, with 6 bases between. In nucleotides, the CDR3 is TGTGCCACCAGCAGGACCCCCACTGAAGCTTTCTTT. Its protein is CATSRTPTEAFF.

The chain combines TRBV21-1 with TRBJ1-5; TRBD1 is the table's D call and was not checked against the DNA. TRBV21-1 is shown as a pseudogene. The CDR3 spans 17 residues. The CDR3 nucleotides read TGTGCCAGCAGCGTGAGGGACAGGGGACTTTCTCGGCAGCCCCAGCATTTT. Translation: CASSVRDRGLSRQPQHF.

This clonotype was seen ten or more times. This sequence joins TRBV5-1 and TRBJ2-1, with TRBD2 as a possible D gene (5 bases). Germline V gene lookup returns CDR1 SGHRS and CDR2 YFSETQ. Trimming took 0 bases from V and 4 from J, leaving 11 bases between them. This CDR3 contains 15 residues. CDR3 region: CASSLVTERYNEQFF. Here the CDR3 DNA reads TGCGCCAGCAGCTTGGTTACAGAGCGGTACAATGAGCAGTTCTTC.

This sequence joins TRBV18 and TRBJ1-2; D is ambiguous. V shed 2 bases and J shed 3 bases, with 4 bases lying between them. Germline CDR1 reads KGHSH; CDR2 reads LQKENI. This CDR3 region has 12 residues. The CDR3 loop reads CASSPDYYGYTF. As DNA, the CDR3 is TGTGCCAGCTCACCAGATTACTATGGCTACACCTTC.

This clonotype came up a few times. DNA for the CDR3: TGTGCCAGCAGTGAAAGCCTAGCGGGGTATGAGACCCAGTACTTC. Translating gives CASSESLAGYETQYF. This sequence joins TRBV6-1 and TRBJ2-5, with 9 nucleotides matching TRBD2. Trimming took 2 bases from V and 5 from J; bases not matched to a gene: 6. The CDR3 has 15 residues. CDR1 and CDR2 (germline): MNHNS, SASEGT.

There are many counts of this clonotype. The chain recombines TRBV29-1 with TRBJ1-2, with no clear D. This CDR3 comprises 12 residues. Germline assignment: CDR1 SQVTM and CDR2 ANQGSEA. V was cut by 4 bases and J by 4 bases, with 10 bases left in between. The CDR3 spells CSVVPGSYGYTF. The CDR3 DNA follows: TGCAGCGTTGTTCCGGGGTCCTATGGCTACACCTTC.

J is TRBJ2-5 and V is TRBV25-1; TRBD2 aligns across 8 bases. CDR3 size: 15 residues. Germline lookup yields CDR1 MGHDK and CDR2 SYGVNS. The J segment lost 5 bases and the V segment lost 5 bases, leaving 10 bases of the junction unmatched. The CDR3 reads CASSWQAGRAETQYF. The CDR3 DNA sequence: TGTGCCAGCAGTTGGCAAGCCGGGAGGGCCGAGACCCAGTACTTC.

This chain joins TRBV29-1 and TRBJ2-1; 7 bases align to TRBD1. This CDR3 has 13 residues. Germline-derived CDR1 and CDR2 are SQVTM and ANQGSEA. J was trimmed by 1 base and V by 7 bases; bases with no gene match: 4. In DNA form, the CDR3 reads TGCAGCGCTCGGACAGGATCCTACAATGAGCAGTTCTTC. Translated, it gives CSARTGSYNEQFF.

This clonotype was seen at least ten times. CDR3 amino acids: CASSSYRGGNEQFF. The CDR3 DNA sequence: TGTGCCAGCAGCTCCTACAGGGGTGGTAATGAGCAGTTCTTC. This chain links TRBV7-6 with TRBJ2-1; 7 positions agree with TRBD1. V gave up 4 bases and J gave up 7 bases; unmatched junction bases: 7. This CDR3 is built from 14 residues. Germline-derived CDR1 and CDR2 are SGHVS and FNYEAQ.

This clonotype has at least ten counts. The chain couples TRBV5-6 to TRBJ2-4; D unresolved. The CDR3 consists of 14 residues. Germline CDR1 and CDR2: SGHDT and YYEEEE. Trimming removed 1 base from V and 8 bases from J, with 13 bases in between. CDR3 bases: TGTGCCAGCAGCTTGTCGGTCTGGGCGGACATTCAGTACTTC. Protein: CASSLSVWADIQYF.

In its sample, this clonotype was seen many times. The V gene is TRBV12-3 or TRBV12-4, the J gene TRBJ2-2; 11 positions agree with TRBD2. J was trimmed by 9 bases and V by 4 bases; bases with no gene match: 4. The CDR3 contains 14 residues. CDR3 region: CASSSTSGARELFF. DNA for the CDR3: TGTGCCAGCAGTTCGACTAGCGGGGCTCGGGAGCTGTTTTTT.

At least ten counts were recorded for this clonotype. The chain links TRBV28 to TRBJ2-7; 11 nucleotides line up with TRBD1. The CDR3 contains 19 residues. V gave up 2 bases and J gave up 5 bases; unmatched junction bases: 17. The germline gives CDR1 MDHEN, CDR2 SYDVKM. CDR3 DNA sequence: TGTGCCAGCAGTTTAAGGGGGACAGGGGGACCTCCTAGAGTCAACGAGCAGTACTTC. Residues: CASSLRGTGGPPRVNEQYF.

This clonotype occurred a few times. The V call is TRBV3-1, the J call TRBJ1-5; D unresolved. The CDR3 extends over 15 amino acids. Per germline, CDR1 LGHDT and CDR2 YNNKEL (reference sequence). V lost 4 bases, J lost 5 bases, and 15 bases lay in between. The CDR3 nucleotides are TGTGCCAGCAGCCCTACAAGGCAGCCTGATCAGCCCCAGCATTTT. This codes for CASSPTRQPDQPQHF.

This clonotype was seen ten or more times. The chain is built from TRBV29-1 and TRBJ1-2; the D gene is possibly TRBD1 (6 bases). Deletions cut 6 bases from V and 0 bases from J, with 14 bases between. This CDR3 has 14 residues. CDR1 is SQVTM, CDR2 ANQGSEA, per germline. The CDR3 here is CSVTTGPTNYGYTF. The CDR3 nucleotides read TGCAGCGTGACGACAGGCCCGACTAACTATGGCTACACCTTC.